This entry lists 21 T cell receptor beta chains sequenced from one sample in a study of OX40 agonist ivuxolimab in advanced cancers. Produced via immunoSEQ multiplex PCR; TCRdb's table is partial and in-frame only. The sample has some 86,000 clones; roughly 88% are singletons. The material sequenced was CD4+ or CD8+ T cells sorted from blood, taken in a trial of the OX40 agonist ivuxolimab. These receptors all stem from an adult with an advanced solid tumor such as melanoma, head and neck, liver or kidney cancer.

The gene calls are TRBV5-6 and TRBJ1-1, with D possibly TRBD1 on 5 matching bases. The CDR3 has 13 residues. Germline CDR1 SGHDT, CDR2 YYEEEE. Deletions cut 5 bases from V and 4 bases from J, with 12 bases between. The CDR3 DNA reads as TGTGCCAGCAGGGCCCGGGGGACCACTGAAGCTTTCTTT. This encodes CASRARGTTEAFF.

The CDR3 sequence: CASSPPGEGTEAFF. The CDR3 DNA reads TGTGCCAGCAGTCCACCAGGGGAAGGGACTGAAGCTTTCTTT. The J gene is TRBJ1-1, the V gene TRBV6-6; D may be TRBD1 (6 bases). The CDR3 has 14 residues. Germline CDR1 is MNHNY and CDR2 is SVGAGI (reference sequence). Trimming left V 5 bases short and J 5 bases short, with 15 bases between.

The chain joins TRBV6-5 to TRBJ2-1; D call uncertain. The CDR3 sequence is 16 residues long. The V gene lost 2 bases and the J gene lost 4 bases, with 15 bases spanning the gap. Germline lookup yields CDR1 MNHEY and CDR2 SVGAGI. CDR3 loop: CASSYNPGSPYNEQFF. The DNA for the CDR3 is TGTGCCAGCAGTTACAACCCAGGATCGCCTTACAATGAGCAGTTCTTC.

V gene TRBV19 combines with J gene TRBJ1-3; D perhaps matches TRBD1 (5 bases). V gave up 3 bases and J gave up 4 bases, with 10 bases separating them. Germline V CDR1 and CDR2: LNHDA, SQIVND (reference sequence). The CDR3 totals 14 residues. This chain's CDR3 is CASSMEGTGNTIYF. The CDR3 region has the DNA TGTGCCAGTAGTATGGAAGGGACCGGAAACACCATATATTTT.

The V gene is TRBV10-3, the J gene TRBJ2-1; 10 positions agree with TRBD1. V lost 10 bases to trimming and J lost 9 bases; unmatched junction nucleotides: 12. Germline-derived CDR1 and CDR2 are ENHRY and SYGVKD. This CDR3 has 14 amino acids. The CDR3 spells CATSGTGDPTEQFF. CDR3 DNA sequence: TGTGCCACCTCCGGGACAGGGGATCCTACTGAGCAGTTCTTC.

There are a few counts of this clone. V usage is TRBV28 and J usage is TRBJ1-5, with D perhaps TRBD1 (5 bases). CDR3 length: 15 residues. V lost 2 bases and J 3 bases, leaving 11 bases between the germline ends. Germline lookup yields CDR1 MDHEN and CDR2 SYDVKM. The CDR3 DNA follows: TGTGCCAGCAGTTTAGGGGGAGAGAACAATCAGCCCCAGCATTTT. Protein: CASSLGGENNQPQHF.

With regard to this clone: Germline and junction disagree at one end, which may indicate a read error. The rearrangement joins TRBV7-7 to TRBJ2-3; D perhaps matches TRBD2 (7 bases). The length of the CDR3 is 17 residues. CDR1 and CDR2 from the germline V gene are SSHAT and FNYEAQ (reference sequence). The CDR3 sequence: CASSLGGGITSTDTQYF. The DNA for the CDR3 is TGTGCTAGCAGCTTAGGGGGGGGGATAACTAGCACAGATACGCAGTATTTT. Using reference TRBV7-7 and TRBJ2-3 for the parts outside the CDR3, the full variable domain is GAGVSQSPRYKVTKRGQDVTLRCDPISSHATLYWYQQALGQGPEFLTYFNYEAQPDKSGLPSDRFSAERPEGSISTLTIQRTEQRDSAMYRCASSLGGGITSTDTQYFGPGTRLTVL.

The chain combines TRBV6-6 with TRBJ2-7; no firm D call. Germline V gene data show CDR1 as MNHNY and CDR2 as SVGAGI (reference sequence). The CDR3 runs to 14 residues. V was pared by 5 bases and J by 6 bases, with 17 bases between. The CDR3 sequence is CASSRTVEVPEQYF. The CDR3 DNA reads TGTGCCAGCAGTCGTACCGTAGAGGTTCCCGAGCAGTACTTC.

The V call is TRBV18, the J call TRBJ1-5; D is perhaps TRBD1 (6 bases). V gave up 3 bases and J gave up 1 base, with 10 bases separating them. CDR3 size: 15 residues. In germline, CDR1 is KGHSH, CDR2 LQKENI. CDR3 nucleotide sequence: TGTGCCAGCTCACCGGTTCAGGGGAGCAATCAGCCCCAGCATTTT. Translating gives CASSPVQGSNQPQHF. The full variable domain, rest sourced from reference TRBV18 and TRBJ1-5, is NAGVMQNPRHLVRRRGQEARLRCSPMKGHSHVYWYRQLPEEGLKFMVYLQKENIIDESGMPKERFSAEFPKEGPSILRIQQVVRGDSAAYFCASSPVQGSNQPQHFGDGTRLSIL.

The gene calls are TRBV28 and TRBJ1-4, with a weak D call TRBD1 (5 bases). The CDR3 is 16 amino acids. Between the trimmed V and J ends, which lost 4 bases and 1 base, there was a span of 13 bases. Germline CDR1 MDHEN, CDR2 SYDVKM. CDR3 protein: CASSSHPGQTNEKLFF. CDR3 coding DNA: TGTGCCAGCAGTTCCCACCCGGGGCAAACTAATGAAAAACTGTTTTTT.

The chain recombines TRBV5-4 with TRBJ2-7; TRBD2 agrees at 12 bases. This CDR3 comprises 17 residues. V gave up 3 bases and J gave up 3 bases; unmatched junction bases: 10. CDR1 SGHNT and CDR2 YYREEE come from the germline V gene (reference sequence). The CDR3 nucleotides are TGTGCCAGCAGCTCGCAAACTCTAGCGGGGGGGAGCTACGAGCAGTACTTC. It is translated as CASSSQTLAGGSYEQYF.

This chain joins TRBV2 and TRBJ2-5; TRBD2 matches 8 bases. The CDR3 is 14 amino acids. Germline CDR1 and CDR2: SNHLY and FYNNEI. V lost 7 bases, J lost 5 bases, and 9 bases stayed unmatched. The CDR3 region has the DNA TGTGCCAGCATTGGCGGACTAGCATCGGAGACCCAGTACTTC. As protein: CASIGGLASETQYF. The whole variable domain, remainder taken from reference TRBV2 and TRBJ2-5, is EPEVTQTPSHQVTQMGQEVILRCVPISNHLYFYWYRQILGQKVEFLVSFYNNEISEKSEIFDDQFSVERPDGSNFTLKIRSTKLEDSAMYFCASIGGLASETQYFGPGTRLLVL.

This rearrangement joins TRBV19 to TRBJ2-2; D gene unclear. The CDR3 has 14 residues. Trimming took off 7 bases at V and 3 bases at J, with 12 bases between the two ends. Germline V gives CDR1 LNHDA, CDR2 SQIVND (reference sequence). CDR3 sequence reads: CASNVQPHTGELFF. In nucleotides, the CDR3 is TGTGCCAGTAATGTGCAGCCCCACACCGGGGAGCTGTTTTTT.

V is TRBV15 and J is TRBJ1-5; a weak D match, TRBD1 (5 bases). The germline V gene has CDR1 LNHNV and CDR2 YYDKDF (reference sequence). The ends were cut back, 4 bases at V and 5 bases at J, with 15 bases in the middle. The length of the CDR3 is 15 residues. In nucleotides, the CDR3 is TGTGCCACCAGCACCGTGCAGGGATCCCATCAGCCCCAGCATTTT. Translating it yields CATSTVQGSHQPQHF. Variable domain in full (rest from reference TRBV15 and TRBJ1-5): DAMVIQNPRYQVTQFGKPVTLSCSQTLNHNVMYWYQQKSSQAPKLLFHYYDKDFNNEADTPDNFQSRRPNTSFCFLDIRSPGLGDTAMYLCATSTVQGSHQPQHFGDGTRLSIL.

The CDR3 spells CASTTGSILAKNIQYF. The CDR3 region has the DNA TGTGCCAGCACCACAGGGAGTATTCTAGCCAAAAACATTCAGTACTTC. This chain uses TRBV28 with TRBJ2-4; a weak D match, TRBD1 (6 bases). Germline assignment: CDR1 MDHEN and CDR2 SYDVKM. The V end lost 7 bases, the J end lost 0 bases, and 16 bases lay between the germline ends. CDR3 size: 16 residues. Looking up the rest from reference TRBV28 and TRBJ2-4 gives the full variable domain: DVKVTQSSRYLVKRTGEKVFLECVQDMDHENMFWYRQDPGLGLRLIYFSYDVKMKEKGDIPEGYSVSREKKERFSLILESASTNQTSMYLCASTTGSILAKNIQYFGAGTRLSVL.

The chain uses TRBV7-9 and TRBJ1-5; D unresolved. V lost 2 bases and J lost 7, with 6 bases in between. This CDR3 spans 12 amino acids. Germline assignment: CDR1 SEHNR and CDR2 FQNEAQ (reference sequence). The CDR3 DNA follows: TGTGCCAGCAGCTTAACGGAGCAGCCCCAGCATTTT. Translating gives CASSLTEQPQHF.

The rearrangement links TRBV30 to TRBJ2-1; 10 positions agree with TRBD2. J gave up 6 bases and V 2 bases, and 7 bases lay outside the gene matches. Germline-derived CDR1 and CDR2 are GTSNPN and SVGIG (reference sequence). This CDR3 comprises 15 residues. CDR3 region: CAWSKSGGAFNEQFF. The CDR3 nucleotides read TGTGCCTGGAGTAAAAGCGGGGGGGCGTTCAATGAGCAGTTCTTC. The entire variable domain, with the rest obtained from reference TRBV30 and TRBJ2-1, is as follows: SQTIHQWPATLVQPVGSPLSLECTVEGTSNPNLYWYRQAAGRGLQLLFYSVGIGQISSEVPQNLSASRPQDRQFILSSKKLLLSDSGFYLCAWSKSGGAFNEQFFGPGTRLTVL.

This chain uses TRBV2 with TRBJ2-5, with TRBD2 matching 12 bases. The V gene end was trimmed by 7 bases and the J gene end by 7 bases; junction bases not matched to a gene: 7. The germline CDR1 and CDR2 sequences are SNHLY and FYNNEI. This CDR3 contains 14 residues. The CDR3 sequence is CASTRTSGEWTQYF. Here the CDR3 DNA reads TGTGCCAGCACCAGGACTAGCGGGGAGTGGACCCAGTACTTC.

This chain connects TRBV19 to TRBJ1-2; the D gene is possibly TRBD1 (6 bases). In germline, CDR1 is LNHDA, CDR2 SQIVND (reference sequence). The V end lost 5 bases, the J end lost 7 bases, and 11 bases lay between the germline ends. The CDR3 has 12 amino acids. This CDR3 is CASSPGQIGYTF. In nucleotides, the CDR3 is TGTGCCAGTAGTCCCGGACAGATTGGCTACACCTTC.

This clone was seen a single time. J is TRBJ2-1 and V is TRBV5-8; TRBD2 aligns across 8 bases. V lost 5 bases and J lost 3; bases outside the gene matches: 7. This CDR3 comprises 15 residues. Germline V gene data show CDR1 as SGHTS and CDR2 as YDEGEE. DNA for the CDR3: TGTGCCAGCAGTAAAGCGGGGGCGAACTACAATGAGCAGTTCTTC. This sequence encodes CASSKAGANYNEQFF.

CDR3 residues: CASSLGPEGSNQPQHF. In DNA form, the CDR3 reads TGTGCCAGCAGTTTAGGTCCAGAAGGGAGCAATCAGCCCCAGCATTTT. This chain connects TRBV27 to TRBJ1-5; D is ambiguous. V lost 2 bases, J lost 1 base, and 12 bases lay in between. The CDR3 loop spans 16 amino acids. Per germline, CDR1 MNHEY and CDR2 SMNVEV (reference sequence).